A single sample is the source of the 17 T cell receptor beta chains below, sequenced in a study of blood T cell repertoires in COVID-19. Assay used: immunoSEQ multiplex PCR; TCRdb lists only in-frame clones, some missing. The table lists about 210,000 clones, 70% to 90% of them singletons. The sample taken for sequencing was peripheral blood. The receptors stem from a man aged 18 to 30 with active or convalescent COVID-19.

The J gene is TRBJ2-1, the V gene TRBV28; D perhaps matches TRBD1 (5 bases). There are 14 residues in the CDR3. Trimming stripped 2 bases from V and 5 bases from J, with 10 bases between. CDR1 MDHEN and CDR2 SYDVKM come from the germline V gene. The CDR3 spells CASSLLVQDNEQFF. In DNA, the CDR3 is TGTGCCAGCAGTTTACTTGTACAGGACAATGAGCAGTTCTTC.

The chain uses TRBV7-9 and TRBJ2-5; 11 bases are a match to TRBD1. The CDR3 covers 14 residues. CDR1 SEHNR and CDR2 FQNEAQ come from the germline V gene (reference sequence). Trimming at V came to 3 bases and at J to 10 bases, leaving 7 bases not matched to a gene. CDR3 nucleotides: TGTGCCAGCAGCTTTTTGGGACAGGGGGGAGACCAGTACTTC. It specifies CASSFLGQGGDQYF.

The CDR3: CASRGQGGGINQPQHF. CDR3 bases: TGTGCCAGCCGAGGCCAAGGGGGGGGGATCAATCAGCCCCAGCATTTT. The J gene is TRBJ1-5, the V gene TRBV18; TRBD1 is a possible D gene (6 bases). Germline V gene lookup returns CDR1 KGHSH and CDR2 LQKENI. This CDR3 is built from 16 residues. V shed 8 bases and J shed 3 bases, with 20 bases lying between them.

CDR3 residues: CASSPMTVNYGYTF. In DNA, the CDR3 is TGTGCCAGCAGCCCGATGACTGTTAACTATGGCTACACCTTC. The V call is TRBV27, the J call TRBJ1-2, with D unclear. Trimming left V 6 bases short and J 1 base short, with 12 bases between. The CDR3 contains 14 residues. Germline assignment: CDR1 MNHEY and CDR2 SMNVEV (reference sequence).

The J gene is TRBJ1-2, the V gene TRBV30; D might be TRBD1 (5 bases). Per the germline V gene, CDR1 is GTSNPN and CDR2 is SVGIG (reference sequence). V dropped 3 bases and J dropped 4 bases, with 18 bases sitting between them. This CDR3 is 15 amino acids long. In DNA, the CDR3 is TGTGCCTGGAGGGACATCCAGGGTGAGGCCTATGGCTACACCTTC. It yields the protein CAWRDIQGEAYGYTF.

V usage is TRBV10-3 and J usage is TRBJ2-7, with D possibly matching TRBD2 (5 bases). Trimming took off 7 bases at V and 2 bases at J, with 12 bases between the two ends. This CDR3 has 13 residues. CDR1 and CDR2 (germline): ENHRY, SYGVKD. The DNA of the CDR3 is TGTGCCATCAAGCGAGAAGCGGCCTACGAGCAGTACTTC. The encoded protein is CAIKREAAYEQYF.

This clone was detected once. V gene TRBV27 combines with J gene TRBJ1-2; 9 bases map to TRBD1. J lost 8 bases, V lost 5 bases, and 9 bases had no gene match. Germline V gene data show CDR1 as MNHEY and CDR2 as SMNVEV (reference sequence). CDR3 length: 14 residues. CDR3 nucleotides: TGTGCCAGCAGTAAACGAACAGGGGGCAGCGGCTACACCTTC. Encoded protein: CASSKRTGGSGYTF.

This clone is a singleton in its sample. The chain combines TRBV27 with TRBJ1-5; 9 positions match TRBD1. Germline V CDR1 and CDR2: MNHEY, SMNVEV (reference sequence). J was trimmed by 6 bases and V by 3 bases; bases with no gene match: 12. This CDR3 spans 17 amino acids. The CDR3 reads CASSFLPPQGAIQPQHF. The CDR3, as DNA: TGTGCCAGCAGTTTCCTTCCCCCACAGGGGGCGATTCAGCCCCAGCATTTT.

The rearrangement links TRBV24-1 to TRBJ2-1; 7 bases fit TRBD1. CDR3 size: 13 residues. CDR1 and CDR2 from the germline V gene are KGHDR and SFDVKD. The J segment lost 3 bases and the V segment lost 9 bases, leaving 4 bases of the junction unmatched. CDR3 region: CATGSGGYNEQFF. The CDR3 DNA follows: TGTGCCACCGGATCAGGGGGCTACAATGAGCAGTTCTTC.

The DNA of the CDR3 is TGTGCCACCCAGACTAGCGGAGGCCTTGGGACCCAGTACTTC. It encodes CATQTSGGLGTQYF. The V gene is TRBV24-1, the J gene TRBJ2-5, with TRBD2 identical over 9 bases. Germline V lookup: CDR1 KGHDR, CDR2 SFDVKD. The junction had 11 bases not matched to a gene; V was cut back by 9 bases and J by 7 bases. This CDR3 spans 14 amino acids.

The chain joins TRBV23-1 to TRBJ2-7, with 11 bases fitting TRBD1. TRBV23-1 is an ORF for which the function is uncertain. CDR3 length equals 15 residues. V shed 7 bases, J shed 4 bases, and the junction held 9 bases outside the gene matches. The CDR3 sequence is CASTLGDRGWYEQYF. DNA of the CDR3: TGCGCCAGCACGTTAGGGGACAGGGGGTGGTACGAGCAGTACTTC.

The rearrangement links TRBV13 to TRBJ1-1, with a weak D call TRBD1 (6 bases). The CDR3 has 15 amino acids. V was cut by 5 bases and J by 10 bases, with 23 bases left in between. CDR1 PRHDT and CDR2 FYEKMQ come from the germline V gene (reference sequence). The CDR3: CASSQRSRDIPGAFF. The CDR3 region has the DNA TGTGCCAGCAGCCAACGTTCACGGGACATCCCTGGAGCTTTCTTT.

The genes are TRBV2 and TRBJ2-3; 13 bases line up with TRBD2. The V and J ends lost 6 bases and 1 base, in that order; junction bases with no gene match: 7. This CDR3 comprises 17 residues. The V gene's germline CDR1 is SNHLY and CDR2 FYNNEI. CDR3 nucleotides: TGTGCCAGCAGCAATGGACTAGCGGGAGTGGGCACAGATACGCAGTATTTT. Translation gives CASSNGLAGVGTDTQYF.

CDR3 sequence: CASSQDPGNQPQHF. The CDR3 bases are TGTGCCAGCAGCCAAGACCCAGGCAATCAGCCCCAGCATTTT. The chain carries TRBV3-1 (or the pseudogene TRBV3-2) and TRBJ1-5; D is undetermined. Trimming shortened V by 0 bases and J by 2 bases, and 5 bases separated the two germline ends. This CDR3 is 14 amino acids long. CDR1 is LGHDT, CDR2 YNNKEL, per germline (reference sequence).

This clone occurred once. The chain carries TRBV28 and TRBJ2-3; D is possibly TRBD1 (6 bases). V lost 4 bases and J lost 1, with 12 bases in between. CDR1 and CDR2 (germline): MDHEN, SYDVKM. The CDR3 has 15 amino acids. Here the CDR3 DNA reads TGTGCCAGCAGTTCCACAGGGCTCCGCACAGATACGCAGTATTTT. Translating it yields CASSSTGLRTDTQYF.

This clone was counted once. The V gene is TRBV30, the J gene TRBJ1-4, with 7 bases fitting TRBD1. After removal of 0 bases from V and 11 bases from J, the junction contained 9 bases not matched to a gene. The CDR3 covers 14 residues. Germline-derived CDR1 and CDR2 are GTSNPN and SVGIG (reference sequence). The CDR3 reads CAWSVGVDRVKLFF. As DNA, the CDR3 is TGTGCCTGGAGTGTCGGGGTTGACAGGGTTAAACTGTTTTTT.

V and J are TRBV4-1 and TRBJ1-5, with TRBD1 identical over 11 bases. The CDR3 runs to 15 residues. The germline gives CDR1 MGHRA, CDR2 YSYEKL. With 2 bases clipped from V and 7 bases from J, the junction kept 4 bases outside the gene matches. CDR3 residues: CASSQFGQGAQPQHF. CDR3 bases: TGCGCCAGCAGCCAATTTGGACAGGGGGCGCAGCCCCAGCATTTT.